The 21 T cell receptor beta chains below all came from one sample that was sequenced in a study of shared clonotypes between healthy human individuals. TCRdb's copy holds only in-frame clones and misses some; the assay was immunoSEQ multiplex PCR. The sample records roughly 2.5 million clones, around nine tenths being singletons. Sequencing input: naive CD4+ T cells sorted from blood. Stated subset: CD45RA+ positively selected. Receptors were obtained from a man aged 18 to 29 in good health.

The chain has TRBV5-4 and TRBJ1-1; D uncertain. V lost 5 bases, J lost 1 base, and 12 bases lay in between. CDR1 and CDR2 (germline): SGHNT, YYREEE (reference sequence). CDR3 length: 14 amino acids. The CDR3 nucleotides are TGTGCCAGCAGTACAAGACCCGCGAACACTGAAGCTTTCTTT. This translates into CASSTRPANTEAFF.

The CDR3 loop reads CAWSRTSGSWGPDEQFF. In DNA, the CDR3 is TGTGCCTGGAGCAGGACTAGCGGGAGTTGGGGGCCCGATGAGCAGTTCTTC. The J gene is TRBJ2-1, the V gene TRBV30; 13 bases are a match to TRBD2. Germline CDR1 and CDR2: GTSNPN and SVGIG (reference sequence). The length of the CDR3 is 17 residues. Trimming at V came to 3 bases and at J to 8 bases, leaving 13 bases not matched to a gene.

The CDR3 DNA follows: TGTGCCAGCAGTCACACTAGCGGGGGAGGTCTCGAGCAGTACTTC. Residues: CASSHTSGGGLEQYF. The V call is TRBV6-5, the J call TRBJ2-7; 11 nucleotides agree with TRBD2. The CDR3 is made up of 15 amino acids. With V trimmed by 5 bases and J by 6 bases, 9 bases remained unmatched. Per germline, CDR1 MNHEY and CDR2 SVGAGI.

As DNA, the CDR3 is TGTGCCAGCAGTGCGAGGGGGCGGGACGATCCACACAATGAGCAGTTCTTC. Translation: CASSARGRDDPHNEQFF. This chain links TRBV9 with TRBJ2-1, with D possibly matching TRBD1 (7 bases). Per the germline V gene, CDR1 is SGDLS and CDR2 is YYNGEE. V dropped 5 bases and J dropped 5 bases, with 23 bases sitting between them. The CDR3 covers 17 residues.

The chain recombines TRBV7-2 with TRBJ1-6; possible D gene TRBD1, 5 bases. Trimming removed 2 bases at V and 6 bases at J, with 11 bases between. From germline, CDR1 is SGHTA and CDR2 FQGNSA. CDR3 size: 15 residues. The CDR3 loop reads CASSLRGTSNSPLHF. The CDR3 DNA reads TGTGCCAGCAGCTTACGGGGGACCTCTAATTCACCCCTCCACTTT.

V is TRBV28 and J is TRBJ1-2; D remains ambiguous. Germline CDR1 and CDR2: MDHEN and SYDVKM. This CDR3 has 12 amino acids. The ends were cut back, 3 bases at V and 8 bases at J, with 10 bases in the middle. In DNA, the CDR3 is TGTGCCAGCAGTTTCTGGCCAAGGGGCTACACCTTC. As protein: CASSFWPRGYTF.

This chain links TRBV5-1 with TRBJ1-2; 10 nucleotides line up with TRBD1. From germline, CDR1 is SGHRS and CDR2 YFSETQ. This CDR3 comprises 16 residues. V shed 9 bases, J shed 4 bases, and the junction held 15 bases outside the gene matches. DNA of the CDR3: TGCGCCACTTCGCCGGGACAGGGGTCTTCTACCTATGGCTACACCTTC. Translation gives CATSPGQGSSTYGYTF.

The chain has TRBV7-9 and TRBJ2-7; D possibly matches TRBD1 or TRBD2 (5 bases each). The CDR3 length is 16 residues. Germline lookup yields CDR1 SEHNR and CDR2 FQNEAQ (reference sequence). V was shortened by 0 bases and J by 4 bases, with 16 bases between the two germline ends. Written as DNA, the CDR3 is TGTGCCAGCAGCTTAGCGCTGGGACCCCGGGGATACGAGCAGTACTTC. Its protein is CASSLALGPRGYEQYF.

The V and J genes are TRBV30 and TRBJ1-6; 8 nucleotides line up with TRBD1. V dropped 3 bases and J dropped 0; count of bases not matched to a gene: 16. The CDR3 consists of 20 residues. Germline values: CDR1 GTSNPN, CDR2 SVGIG (reference sequence). CDR3 loop: CAWRIATGTGRSSYNSPLHF. The CDR3 DNA reads as TGTGCCTGGAGGATTGCTACCGGGACAGGCAGGAGCTCCTATAATTCACCCCTCCACTTT.

CDR3 nucleotide sequence: TGTGCCTGGAGTGCCCAAATTGGCGGGGAGACCCAGTACTTC. Its protein is CAWSAQIGGETQYF. The chain recombines TRBV30 with TRBJ2-5, with D maybe TRBD2 (5 bases). The CDR3 extends over 14 amino acids. V lost 1 base, J lost 5 bases, and 14 bases lay in between. Germline V gene lookup returns CDR1 GTSNPN and CDR2 SVGIG (reference sequence).

This rearrangement joins TRBV5-6 to TRBJ1-5, with no clear D. Germline lookup yields CDR1 SGHDT and CDR2 YYEEEE. CDR3 length: 14 residues. Trimming removed 4 bases at V and 1 base at J, with 9 bases between. The DNA for the CDR3 is TGTGCCAGCAGCCACCGAGGGAGCAATCAGCCCCAGCATTTT. It specifies CASSHRGSNQPQHF.

The chain links TRBV6-6 to TRBJ1-3, with D hard to call. The CDR3 extends over 13 amino acids. Germline CDR1 is MNHNY and CDR2 is SVGAGI (reference sequence). Trimming removed 2 bases at V and 8 bases at J, with 10 bases between. DNA of the CDR3: TGTGCCAGCAGTTACAGGGTCGAGGACACCATATATTTT. Translated: CASSYRVEDTIYF.

The chain links TRBV19 to TRBJ1-6, with D unclear. Germline V gene data show CDR1 as LNHDA and CDR2 as SQIVND (reference sequence). The CDR3 contains 13 residues. V lost 2 bases and J 8 bases, leaving 7 bases between the germline ends. CDR3 sequence: CASSITRDSPLHF. The CDR3 DNA reads TGTGCCAGTAGTATAACCCGGGATTCACCCCTCCACTTT. Using reference TRBV19 and TRBJ1-6 for the parts outside the CDR3, the full variable domain is DGGITQSPKYLFRKEGQNVTLSCEQNLNHDAMYWYRQDPGQGLRLIYYSQIVNDFQKGDIAEGYSVSREKKESFPLTVTSAQKNPTAFYLCASSITRDSPLHFGNGTRLTVT.

The chain joins TRBV6-5 to TRBJ2-3; no clear D gene. The CDR3 loop spans 13 amino acids. Deletions cut 2 bases from V and 4 bases from J, with 7 bases between. Germline assignment: CDR1 MNHEY and CDR2 SVGAGI. The CDR3 sequence is CASSYPLSDTQYF. The CDR3 coding sequence is TGTGCCAGCAGTTACCCTCTATCAGATACGCAGTATTTT.

Turning to this clone: The same CDR3 can be traced to other DNA sequences in this sample. The V gene is TRBV2, the J gene TRBJ2-7; D remains ambiguous. The germline V and J ends were trimmed by 3 bases and 4 bases, with 4 bases remaining between them. CDR3 size: 11 residues. CDR1 SNHLY and CDR2 FYNNEI come from the germline V gene. The CDR3 DNA reads as TGTGCCAGCAGTGACCGGTACGAGCAGTACTTC. Residues: CASSDRYEQYF.

This sequence joins TRBV28 and TRBJ1-2; TRBD1 is a possible D gene (5 bases). In germline, CDR1 is MDHEN, CDR2 SYDVKM. V was cut by 3 bases and J by 5 bases, with 10 bases left in between. The length of the CDR3 is 13 residues. The CDR3 sequence: CASSFGGKYGYTF. In DNA, the CDR3 is TGTGCCAGCAGTTTTGGGGGGAAATATGGCTACACCTTC.

V is TRBV11-2 and J is TRBJ2-2; D possibly corresponds to TRBD1 (7 bases). Germline CDR1 reads SGHAT; CDR2 reads FQNNGV. V was shortened by 4 bases and J by 2 bases, with 11 bases between the two germline ends. The length of the CDR3 is 15 residues. The CDR3 region has the DNA TGTGCCAGCAGCTCGACAGGGACTAACACCGGGGAGCTGTTTTTT. Translated, it gives CASSSTGTNTGELFF.

In its sample, this clone was seen once. The J gene is TRBJ2-5, the V gene TRBV5-6; D remains ambiguous. Germline V gene data show CDR1 as SGHDT and CDR2 as YYEEEE. V was shortened by 0 bases and J by 11 bases, with 20 bases between the two germline ends. The CDR3 is 15 residues long. CDR3 in DNA: TGTGCCAGCAGCTTGGAACGACTTGTTTCGCGAGAGCAGTACTTC. It is translated as CASSLERLVSREQYF.

The chain links TRBV18 to TRBJ1-2; TRBD1 matches at 11 bases. Germline V CDR1 and CDR2: KGHSH, LQKENI. V shed 4 bases, J shed 6 bases, and the junction held 13 bases outside the gene matches. The CDR3 is 17 amino acids. This CDR3 reads CASSLTGGTGGVDGYTF. The CDR3 DNA reads TGTGCCAGCTCACTAACCGGCGGGACAGGGGGAGTCGATGGCTACACCTTC.

The sample holds one count of this clone. The CDR3 DNA is TGTGCCTGGAGTGCCGGGACTTTGGGGGCTGGCTACACCTTC. This encodes CAWSAGTLGAGYTF. The V gene is TRBV30, the J gene TRBJ1-2; D is possibly TRBD1 (6 bases). CDR3 size: 14 residues. V lost 1 base and J lost 7, with 16 bases in between. The germline V gene has CDR1 GTSNPN and CDR2 SVGIG (reference sequence).

The gene calls are TRBV11-3 and TRBJ2-4, with TRBD2 identical over 11 bases. This CDR3 is built from 14 residues. Germline CDR1 SGHNT, CDR2 YENEEA. J lost 5 bases, V lost 4 bases, and 1 base had no gene match. The CDR3: CASSSGLAENIQYF. The CDR3 region has the DNA TGTGCCAGCAGCTCGGGACTAGCGGAAAACATTCAGTACTTC.